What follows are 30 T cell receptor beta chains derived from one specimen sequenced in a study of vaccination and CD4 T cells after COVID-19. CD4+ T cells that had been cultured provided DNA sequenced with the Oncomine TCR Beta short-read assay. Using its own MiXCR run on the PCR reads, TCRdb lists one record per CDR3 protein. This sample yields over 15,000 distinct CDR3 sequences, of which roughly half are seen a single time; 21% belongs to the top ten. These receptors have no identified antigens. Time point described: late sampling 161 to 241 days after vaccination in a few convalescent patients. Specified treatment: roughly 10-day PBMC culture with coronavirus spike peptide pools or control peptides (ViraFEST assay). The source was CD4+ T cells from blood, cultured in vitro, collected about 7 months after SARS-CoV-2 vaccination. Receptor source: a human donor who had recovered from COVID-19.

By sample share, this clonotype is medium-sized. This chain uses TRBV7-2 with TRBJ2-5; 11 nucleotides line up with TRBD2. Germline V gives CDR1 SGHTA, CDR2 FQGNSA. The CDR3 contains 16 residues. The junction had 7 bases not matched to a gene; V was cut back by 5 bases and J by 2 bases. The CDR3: CASSLPTSGEQETQYF. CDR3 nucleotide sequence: TGTGCCAGCAGCCTACCGACTAGCGGGGAACAAGAGACCCAGTACTTC.

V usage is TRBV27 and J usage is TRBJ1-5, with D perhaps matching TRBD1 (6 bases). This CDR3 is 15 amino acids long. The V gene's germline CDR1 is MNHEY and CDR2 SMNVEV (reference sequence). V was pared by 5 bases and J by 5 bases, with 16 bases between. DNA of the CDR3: TGTGCCAGCAGTCCCCTCACAGGGACCGATCAGCCCCAGCATTTT. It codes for CASSPLTGTDQPQHF.

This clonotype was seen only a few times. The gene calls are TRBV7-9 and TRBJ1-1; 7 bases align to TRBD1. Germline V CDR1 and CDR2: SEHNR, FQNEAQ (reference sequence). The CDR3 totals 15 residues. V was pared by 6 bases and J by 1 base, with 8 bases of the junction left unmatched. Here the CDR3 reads CASRPREGANTEAFF. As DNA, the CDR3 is TGTGCCAGCAGACCTAGGGAGGGGGCGAACACTGAAGCTTTCTTT.

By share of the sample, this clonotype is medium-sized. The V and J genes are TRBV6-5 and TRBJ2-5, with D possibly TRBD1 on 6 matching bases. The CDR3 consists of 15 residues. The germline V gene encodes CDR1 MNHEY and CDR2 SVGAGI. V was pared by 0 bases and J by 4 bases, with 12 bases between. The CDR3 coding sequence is TGTGCCAGCAGTTACTCAACAGGGAACCGAGAGACCCAGTACTTC. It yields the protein CASSYSTGNRETQYF.

The CDR3 reads CASSDQGGADTQYF. DNA of the CDR3: TGTGCCAGCAGTGATCAGGGGGGAGCAGATACGCAGTATTTT. J is TRBJ2-3 and V is TRBV2, with D possibly being TRBD1 (7 bases). Germline V gene sequence: CDR1 SNHLY, CDR2 FYNNEI. This CDR3 spans 14 amino acids. The V gene lost 3 bases and the J gene lost 4 bases, with 11 bases spanning the gap.

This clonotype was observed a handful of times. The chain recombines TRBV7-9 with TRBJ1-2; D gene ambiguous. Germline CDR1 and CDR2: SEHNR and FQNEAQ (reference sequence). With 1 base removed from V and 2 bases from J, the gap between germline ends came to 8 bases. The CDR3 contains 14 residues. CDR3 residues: CASSLVRENYGYTF. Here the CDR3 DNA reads TGTGCCAGCAGCTTAGTTCGGGAAAACTATGGCTACACCTTC.

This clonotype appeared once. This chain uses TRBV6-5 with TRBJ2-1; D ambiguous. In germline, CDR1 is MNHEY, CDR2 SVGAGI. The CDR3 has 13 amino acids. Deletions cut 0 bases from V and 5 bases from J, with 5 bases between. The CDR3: CASSYSLNNEQFF. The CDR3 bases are TGTGCCAGCAGTTACTCCCTAAACAATGAGCAGTTCTTC.

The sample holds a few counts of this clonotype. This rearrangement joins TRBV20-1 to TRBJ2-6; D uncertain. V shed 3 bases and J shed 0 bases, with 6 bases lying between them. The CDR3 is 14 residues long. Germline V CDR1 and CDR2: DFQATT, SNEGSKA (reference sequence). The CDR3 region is CSASPSSGANVLTF. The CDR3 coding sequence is TGCAGTGCTAGCCCAAGCTCTGGGGCCAACGTCCTGACTTTC.

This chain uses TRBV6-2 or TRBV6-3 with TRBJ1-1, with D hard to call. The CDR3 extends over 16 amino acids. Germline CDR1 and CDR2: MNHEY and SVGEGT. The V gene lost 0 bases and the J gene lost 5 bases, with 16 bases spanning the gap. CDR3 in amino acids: CASSYSTARVGTEAFF. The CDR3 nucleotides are TGTGCCAGCAGTTACTCGACTGCGAGGGTCGGGACTGAAGCTTTCTTT.

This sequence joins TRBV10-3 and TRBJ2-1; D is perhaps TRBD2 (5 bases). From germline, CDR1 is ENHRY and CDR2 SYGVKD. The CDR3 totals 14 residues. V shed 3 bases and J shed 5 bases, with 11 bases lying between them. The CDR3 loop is CAISDSLVDNEQFF. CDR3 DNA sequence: TGTGCCATCAGTGACTCACTAGTCGACAATGAGCAGTTCTTC.

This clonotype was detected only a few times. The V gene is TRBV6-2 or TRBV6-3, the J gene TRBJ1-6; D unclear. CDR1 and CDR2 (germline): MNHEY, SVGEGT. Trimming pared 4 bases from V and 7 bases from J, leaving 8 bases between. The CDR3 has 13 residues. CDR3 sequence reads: CASSWFSNSPLHF. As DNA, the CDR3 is TGTGCCAGCAGTTGGTTTTCGAATTCACCCCTCCACTTT.

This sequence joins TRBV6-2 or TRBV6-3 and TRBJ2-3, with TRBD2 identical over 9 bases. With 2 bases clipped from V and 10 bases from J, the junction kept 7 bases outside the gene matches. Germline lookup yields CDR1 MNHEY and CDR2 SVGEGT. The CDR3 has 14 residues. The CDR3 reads CASSYSGRRPSQYF. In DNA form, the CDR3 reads TGTGCCAGCAGTTACAGCGGGAGGAGGCCTTCGCAGTATTTT.

CDR3 bases: TGTGCCAGCAGCTTGCGGGCTGGGGCCCTCCACTTT. Encoded protein: CASSLRAGALHF. J is TRBJ1-6 and V is TRBV5-4, with D unclear. The CDR3 contains 12 residues. Germline CDR1 and CDR2: SGHNT and YYREEE (reference sequence). The germline V and J ends were trimmed by 1 base and 14 bases, with 10 bases remaining between them.

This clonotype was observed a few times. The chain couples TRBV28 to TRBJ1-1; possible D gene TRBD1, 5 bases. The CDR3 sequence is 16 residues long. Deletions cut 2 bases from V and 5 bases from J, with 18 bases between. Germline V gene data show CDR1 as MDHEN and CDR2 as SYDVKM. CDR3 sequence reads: CASSLNLERPGTEAFF. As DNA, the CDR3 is TGTGCCAGCAGTTTAAACCTTGAACGGCCAGGGACTGAAGCTTTCTTT. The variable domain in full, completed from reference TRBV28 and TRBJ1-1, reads DVKVTQSSRYLVKRTGEKVFLECVQDMDHENMFWYRQDPGLGLRLIYFSYDVKMKEKGDIPEGYSVSREKKERFSLILESASTNQTSMYLCASSLNLERPGTEAFFGQGTRLTVV.

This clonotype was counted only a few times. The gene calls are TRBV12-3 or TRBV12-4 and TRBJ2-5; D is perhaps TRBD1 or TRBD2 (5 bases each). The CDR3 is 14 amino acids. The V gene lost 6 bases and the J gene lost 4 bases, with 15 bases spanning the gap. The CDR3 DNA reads TGTGCCAGCAGGCGGCTAGGGGCGGGAGAGACCCAGTACTTC. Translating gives CASRRLGAGETQYF.

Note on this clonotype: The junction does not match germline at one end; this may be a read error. The chain's CDR3 is CSARNTDRVGLF. The CDR3 nucleotides are TGCAGTGCTAGAAATACGGACAGGGTAGGGCTCTTC. The rearrangement uses TRBV20-1 and TRBJ1-2; TRBD1 aligns across 8 bases. Germline V CDR1 and CDR2: DFQATT, SNEGSKA (reference sequence). The CDR3 sequence is 12 residues long.

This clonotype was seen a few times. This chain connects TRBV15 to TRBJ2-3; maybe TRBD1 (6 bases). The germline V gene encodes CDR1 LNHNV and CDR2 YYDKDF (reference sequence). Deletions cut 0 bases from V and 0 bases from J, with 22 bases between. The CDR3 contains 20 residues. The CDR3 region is CATSREGAPNRQTSTDTQYF. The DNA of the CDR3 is TGTGCCACCAGCAGAGAGGGGGCCCCAAACCGGCAGACTAGCACAGATACGCAGTATTTT.

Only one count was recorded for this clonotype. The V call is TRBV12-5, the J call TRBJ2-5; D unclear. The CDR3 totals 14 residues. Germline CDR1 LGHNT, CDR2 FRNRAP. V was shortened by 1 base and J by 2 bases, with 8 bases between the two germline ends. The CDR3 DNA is TGTGCTAGTGGTTTGGCGGCGCGACAAGAGACCCAGTACTTC. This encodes CASGLAARQETQYF.

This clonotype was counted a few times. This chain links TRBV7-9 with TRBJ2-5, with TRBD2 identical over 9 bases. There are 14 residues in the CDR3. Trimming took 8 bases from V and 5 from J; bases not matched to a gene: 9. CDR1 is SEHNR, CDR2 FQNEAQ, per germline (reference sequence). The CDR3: CASVPGLALETQYF. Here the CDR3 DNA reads TGTGCCAGCGTGCCGGGACTAGCTCTGGAGACCCAGTACTTC.

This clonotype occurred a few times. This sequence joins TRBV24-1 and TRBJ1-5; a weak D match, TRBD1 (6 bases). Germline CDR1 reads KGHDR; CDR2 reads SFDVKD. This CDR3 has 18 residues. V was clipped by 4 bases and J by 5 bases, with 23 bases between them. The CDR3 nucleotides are TGTGCCACCAGTGAGGCGGACAGCTTCTTCTTAGGGGATCAGCCCCAGCATTTT. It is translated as CATSEADSFFLGDQPQHF.

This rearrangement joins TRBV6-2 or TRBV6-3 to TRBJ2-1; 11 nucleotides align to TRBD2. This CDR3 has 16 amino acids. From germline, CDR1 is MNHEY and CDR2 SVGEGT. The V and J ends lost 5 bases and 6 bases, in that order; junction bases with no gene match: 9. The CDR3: CASSHTSGGRPNEQFF. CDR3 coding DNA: TGTGCCAGCAGTCATACTAGCGGGGGCCGTCCCAATGAGCAGTTCTTC.

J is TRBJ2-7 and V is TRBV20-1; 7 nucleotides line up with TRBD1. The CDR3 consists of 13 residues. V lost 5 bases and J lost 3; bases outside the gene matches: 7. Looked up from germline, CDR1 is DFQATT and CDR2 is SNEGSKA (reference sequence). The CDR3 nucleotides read TGCAGTGCTCAAAAGACAGGGTTCTACGAGCAGTACTTC. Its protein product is CSAQKTGFYEQYF.

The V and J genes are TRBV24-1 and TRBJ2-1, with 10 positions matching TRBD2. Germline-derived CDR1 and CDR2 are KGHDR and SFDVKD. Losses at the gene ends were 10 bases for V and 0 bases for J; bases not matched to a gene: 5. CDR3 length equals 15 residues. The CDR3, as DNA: TGTGCCACGAGAGCGGGAGGGTTCTCCTACAATGAGCAGTTCTTC. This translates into CATRAGGFSYNEQFF.

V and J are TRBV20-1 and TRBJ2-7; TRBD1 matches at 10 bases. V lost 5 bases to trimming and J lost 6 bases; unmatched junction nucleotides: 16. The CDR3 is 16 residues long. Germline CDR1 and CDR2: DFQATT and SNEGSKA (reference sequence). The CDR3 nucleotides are TGCAGTGCTCGTCCCGGGACAGGGGCCCTAGCACCCGAGCAGTACTTC. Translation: CSARPGTGALAPEQYF.

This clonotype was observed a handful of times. The CDR3 region has the DNA TGTGCCAGCAGTGTGTCGGGGGACTATGGCTACACCTTC. Protein sequence: CASSVSGDYGYTF. V and J are TRBV6-1 and TRBJ1-2; possible D gene TRBD1, 5 bases. Germline values: CDR1 MNHNS, CDR2 SASEGT. V lost 4 bases and J lost 3, with 9 bases in between. CDR3 size: 13 residues.

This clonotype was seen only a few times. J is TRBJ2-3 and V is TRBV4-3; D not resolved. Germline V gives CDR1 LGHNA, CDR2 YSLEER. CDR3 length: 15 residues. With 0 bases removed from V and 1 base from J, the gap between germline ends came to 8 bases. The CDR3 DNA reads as TGCGCCAGCAGCCAAGATCCGGCAGGCACAGATACGCAGTATTTT. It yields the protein CASSQDPAGTDTQYF.

CDR3: CASSYSRDYLYSYNEQFF. The CDR3 DNA follows: TGTGCCAGCAGCTACAGTCGGGACTATCTTTACTCCTACAATGAGCAGTTCTTC. The V call is TRBV7-9, the J call TRBJ2-1, with 7 bases fitting TRBD2. This CDR3 region has 18 residues. CDR1 and CDR2 from the germline V gene are SEHNR and FQNEAQ (reference sequence). V lost 4 bases, J lost 0 bases, and 12 bases stayed unmatched.

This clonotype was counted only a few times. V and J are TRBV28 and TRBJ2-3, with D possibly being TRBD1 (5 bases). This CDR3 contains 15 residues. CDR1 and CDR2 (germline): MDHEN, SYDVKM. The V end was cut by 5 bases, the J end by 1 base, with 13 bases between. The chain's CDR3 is CASSIPQGGTDTQYF. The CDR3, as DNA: TGTGCCAGCAGTATCCCCCAGGGCGGCACAGATACGCAGTATTTT.

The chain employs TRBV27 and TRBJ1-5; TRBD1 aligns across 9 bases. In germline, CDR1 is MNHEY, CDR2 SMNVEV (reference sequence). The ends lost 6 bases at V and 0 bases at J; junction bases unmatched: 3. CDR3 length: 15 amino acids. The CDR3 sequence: CASRDRGLSNQPQHF. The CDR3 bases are TGTGCCAGCAGGGACAGGGGCCTTAGCAATCAGCCCCAGCATTTT.

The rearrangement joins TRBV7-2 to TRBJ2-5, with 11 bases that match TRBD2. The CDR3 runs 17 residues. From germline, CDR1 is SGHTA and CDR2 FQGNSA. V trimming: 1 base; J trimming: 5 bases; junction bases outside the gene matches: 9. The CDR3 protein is CASSLDRLAGGGETQYF. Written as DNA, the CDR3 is TGTGCCAGCAGCTTAGACCGGCTAGCGGGAGGAGGGGAGACCCAGTACTTC.